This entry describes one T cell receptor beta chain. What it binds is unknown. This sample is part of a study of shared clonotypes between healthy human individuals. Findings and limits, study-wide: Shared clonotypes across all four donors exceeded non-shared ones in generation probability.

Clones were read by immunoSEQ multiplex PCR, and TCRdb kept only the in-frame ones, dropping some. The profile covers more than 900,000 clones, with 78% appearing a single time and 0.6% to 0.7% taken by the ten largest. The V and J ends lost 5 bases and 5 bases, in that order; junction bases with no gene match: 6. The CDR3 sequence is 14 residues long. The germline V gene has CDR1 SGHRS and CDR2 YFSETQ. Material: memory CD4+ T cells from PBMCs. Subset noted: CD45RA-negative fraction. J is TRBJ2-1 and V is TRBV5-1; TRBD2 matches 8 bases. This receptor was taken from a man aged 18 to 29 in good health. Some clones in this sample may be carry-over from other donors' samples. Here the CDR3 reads CASSYGTRNNEQFF. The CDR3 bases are TGCGCCAGCAGTTACGGGACTAGAAACAATGAGCAGTTCTTC.